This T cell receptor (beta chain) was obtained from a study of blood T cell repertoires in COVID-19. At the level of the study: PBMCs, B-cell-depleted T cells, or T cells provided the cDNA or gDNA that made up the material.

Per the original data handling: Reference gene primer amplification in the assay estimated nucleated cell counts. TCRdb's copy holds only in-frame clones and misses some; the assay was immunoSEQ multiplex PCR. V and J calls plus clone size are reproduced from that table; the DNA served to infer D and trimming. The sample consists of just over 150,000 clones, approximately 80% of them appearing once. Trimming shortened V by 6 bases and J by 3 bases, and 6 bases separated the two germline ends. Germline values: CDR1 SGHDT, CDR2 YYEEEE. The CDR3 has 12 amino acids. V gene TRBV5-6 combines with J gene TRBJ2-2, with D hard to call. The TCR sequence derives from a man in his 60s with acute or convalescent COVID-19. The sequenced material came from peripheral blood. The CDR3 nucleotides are TGTGCCAGCACCTCCTACACCGGGGAGCTGTTTTTT. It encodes CASTSYTGELFF.